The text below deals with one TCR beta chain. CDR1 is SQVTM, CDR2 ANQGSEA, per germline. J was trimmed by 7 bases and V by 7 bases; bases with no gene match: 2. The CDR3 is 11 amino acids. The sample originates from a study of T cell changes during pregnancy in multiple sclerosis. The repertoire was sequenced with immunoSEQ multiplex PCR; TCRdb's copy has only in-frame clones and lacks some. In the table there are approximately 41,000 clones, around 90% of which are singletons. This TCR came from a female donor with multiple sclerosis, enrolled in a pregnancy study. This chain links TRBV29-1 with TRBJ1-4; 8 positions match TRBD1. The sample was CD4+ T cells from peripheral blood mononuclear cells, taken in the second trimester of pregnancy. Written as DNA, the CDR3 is TGCAGCGCAGGACAGGGTGAAAAACTGTTTTTT. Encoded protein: CSAGQGEKLFF.